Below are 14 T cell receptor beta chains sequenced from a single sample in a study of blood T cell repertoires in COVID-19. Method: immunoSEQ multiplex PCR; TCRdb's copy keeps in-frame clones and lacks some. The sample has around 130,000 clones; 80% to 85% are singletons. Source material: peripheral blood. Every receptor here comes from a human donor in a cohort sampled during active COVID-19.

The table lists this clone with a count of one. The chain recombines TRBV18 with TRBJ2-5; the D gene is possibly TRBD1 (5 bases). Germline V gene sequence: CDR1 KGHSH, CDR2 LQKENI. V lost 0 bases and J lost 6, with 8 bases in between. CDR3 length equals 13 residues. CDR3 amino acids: CASSPPPGQTQYF. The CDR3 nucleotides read TGTGCCAGCTCACCACCCCCAGGGCAGACCCAGTACTTC.

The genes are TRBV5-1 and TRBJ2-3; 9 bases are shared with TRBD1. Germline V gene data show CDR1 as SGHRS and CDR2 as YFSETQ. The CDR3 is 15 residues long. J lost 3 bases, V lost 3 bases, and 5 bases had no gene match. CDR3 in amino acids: CASSSDRGLTDTQYF. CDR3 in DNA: TGCGCCAGCAGCTCGGACAGGGGATTAACAGATACGCAGTATTTT. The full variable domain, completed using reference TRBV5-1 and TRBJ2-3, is KAGVTQTPRYLIKTRGQQVTLSCSPISGHRSVSWYQQTPGQGLQFLFEYFSETQRNKGNFPGRFSGRQFSNSRSEMNVSTLELGDSALYLCASSSDRGLTDTQYFGPGTRLTVL.

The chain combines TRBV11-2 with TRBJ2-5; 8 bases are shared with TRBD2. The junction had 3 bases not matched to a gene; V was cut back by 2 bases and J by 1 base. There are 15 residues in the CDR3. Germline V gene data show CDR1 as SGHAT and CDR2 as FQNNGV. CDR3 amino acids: CASSLSRGGQETQYF. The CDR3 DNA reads TGTGCCAGCAGCTTATCCCGGGGGGGCCAAGAGACCCAGTACTTC.

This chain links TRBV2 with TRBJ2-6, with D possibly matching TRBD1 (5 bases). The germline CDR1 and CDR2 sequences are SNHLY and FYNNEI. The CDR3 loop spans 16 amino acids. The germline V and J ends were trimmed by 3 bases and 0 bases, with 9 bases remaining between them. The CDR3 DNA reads TGTGCCAGCAGTGATAAGGGGCGCTCTGGGGCCAACGTCCTGACTTTC. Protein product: CASSDKGRSGANVLTF.

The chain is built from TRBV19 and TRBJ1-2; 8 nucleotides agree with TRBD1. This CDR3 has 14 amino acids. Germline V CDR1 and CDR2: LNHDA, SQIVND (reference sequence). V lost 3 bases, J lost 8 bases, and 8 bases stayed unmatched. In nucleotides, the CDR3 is TGTGCCAGTAGTATTTCGGGGACAGGTTTCGGCTACACCTTC. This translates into CASSISGTGFGYTF.

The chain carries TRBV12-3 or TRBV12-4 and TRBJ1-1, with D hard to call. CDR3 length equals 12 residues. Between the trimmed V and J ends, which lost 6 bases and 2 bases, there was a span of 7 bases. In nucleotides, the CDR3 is TGTGCCAGCAGGCTAGTAAACACTGAAGCTTTCTTT. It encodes CASRLVNTEAFF.

The CDR3 coding sequence is TGTGCCAGCAGCTTGGACATGTCCACAGATACGCAGTATTTT. It specifies CASSLDMSTDTQYF. The rearrangement links TRBV5-4 to TRBJ2-3; no reliable D call. The CDR3 has 14 residues. CDR1 is SGHNT, CDR2 YYREEE, per germline (reference sequence). V lost 0 bases to trimming and J lost 2 bases, with 7 bases between them.

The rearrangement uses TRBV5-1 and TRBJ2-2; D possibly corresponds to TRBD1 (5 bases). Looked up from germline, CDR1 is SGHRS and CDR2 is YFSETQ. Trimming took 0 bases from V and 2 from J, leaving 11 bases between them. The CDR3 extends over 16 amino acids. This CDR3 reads CASSLARQLNTGELFF. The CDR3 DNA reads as TGCGCCAGCAGCTTGGCTAGACAGTTAAACACCGGGGAGCTGTTTTTT.

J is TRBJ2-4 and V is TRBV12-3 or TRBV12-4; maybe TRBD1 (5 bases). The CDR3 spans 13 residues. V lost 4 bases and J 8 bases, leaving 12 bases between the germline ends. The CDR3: CASSSDIPHIQYF. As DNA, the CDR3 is TGTGCCAGCAGTTCGGACATCCCGCACATTCAGTACTTC.

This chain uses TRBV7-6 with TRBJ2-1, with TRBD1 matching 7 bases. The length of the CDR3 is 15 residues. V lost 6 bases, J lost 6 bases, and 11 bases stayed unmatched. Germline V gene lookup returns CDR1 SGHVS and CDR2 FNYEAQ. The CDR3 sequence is CASRTGSKLLNEQFF. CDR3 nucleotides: TGTGCCAGCAGGACAGGGAGTAAACTCCTCAATGAGCAGTTCTTC.

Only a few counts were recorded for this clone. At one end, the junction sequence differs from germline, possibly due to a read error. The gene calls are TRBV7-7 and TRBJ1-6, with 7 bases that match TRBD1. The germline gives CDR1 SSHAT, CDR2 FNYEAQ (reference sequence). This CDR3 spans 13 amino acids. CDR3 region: CASSLDRDSPLHF. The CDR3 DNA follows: TGTGCTAGCAGCTTAGACAGGGATTCACCCCTCCACTTT.

The CDR3 loop is CASQRDYGYTF. The CDR3 region has the DNA TGTGCCTCTCAACGAGACTATGGCTACACCTTC. The chain couples TRBV6-5 to TRBJ1-2; D ambiguous. Germline CDR1 and CDR2: MNHEY and SVGAGI. The CDR3 is made up of 11 amino acids. The ends were cut back, 11 bases at V and 3 bases at J, with 10 bases in the middle.

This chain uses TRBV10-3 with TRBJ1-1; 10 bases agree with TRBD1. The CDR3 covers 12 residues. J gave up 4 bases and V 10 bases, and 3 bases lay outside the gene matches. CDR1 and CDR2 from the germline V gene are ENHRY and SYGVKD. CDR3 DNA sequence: TGTGCCACGACAGGGGGCGGCACTGAAGCTTTCTTT. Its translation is CATTGGGTEAFF.

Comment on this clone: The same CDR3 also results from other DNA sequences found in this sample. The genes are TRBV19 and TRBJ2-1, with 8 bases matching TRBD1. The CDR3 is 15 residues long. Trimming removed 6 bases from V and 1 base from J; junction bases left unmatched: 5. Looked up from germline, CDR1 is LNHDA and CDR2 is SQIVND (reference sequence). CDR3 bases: TGTGCCAGTAGCCCCAGGACAGGGTCCTACAATGAGCAGTTCTTC. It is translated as CASSPRTGSYNEQFF.